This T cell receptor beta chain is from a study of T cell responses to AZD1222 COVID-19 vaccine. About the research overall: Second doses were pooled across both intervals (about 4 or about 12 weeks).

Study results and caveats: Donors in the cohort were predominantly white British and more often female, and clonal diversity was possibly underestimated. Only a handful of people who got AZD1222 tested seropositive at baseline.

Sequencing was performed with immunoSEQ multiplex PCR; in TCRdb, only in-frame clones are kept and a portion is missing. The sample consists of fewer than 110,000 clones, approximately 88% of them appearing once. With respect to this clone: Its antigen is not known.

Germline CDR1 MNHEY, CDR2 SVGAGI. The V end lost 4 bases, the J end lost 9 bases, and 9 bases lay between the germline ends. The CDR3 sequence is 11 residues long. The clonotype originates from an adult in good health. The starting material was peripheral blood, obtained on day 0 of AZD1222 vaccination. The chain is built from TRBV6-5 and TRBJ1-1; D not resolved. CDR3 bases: TGTGCCAGCAGTTCACAATTGAAAGCTTTCTTT. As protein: CASSSQLKAFF.